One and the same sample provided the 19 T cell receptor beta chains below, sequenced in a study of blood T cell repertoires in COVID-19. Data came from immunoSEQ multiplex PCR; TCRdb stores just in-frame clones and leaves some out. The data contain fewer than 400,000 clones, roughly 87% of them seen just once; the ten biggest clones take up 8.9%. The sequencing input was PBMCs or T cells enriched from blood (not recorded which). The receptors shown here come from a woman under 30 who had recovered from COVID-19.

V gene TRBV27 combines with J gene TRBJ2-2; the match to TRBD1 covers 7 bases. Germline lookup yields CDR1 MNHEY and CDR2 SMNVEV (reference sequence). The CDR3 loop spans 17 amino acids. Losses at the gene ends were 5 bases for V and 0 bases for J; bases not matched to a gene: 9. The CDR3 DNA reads TGTGCCAGCAGTACCCCGACAGGGCACCCGAACACCGGGGAGCTGTTTTTT. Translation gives CASSTPTGHPNTGELFF.

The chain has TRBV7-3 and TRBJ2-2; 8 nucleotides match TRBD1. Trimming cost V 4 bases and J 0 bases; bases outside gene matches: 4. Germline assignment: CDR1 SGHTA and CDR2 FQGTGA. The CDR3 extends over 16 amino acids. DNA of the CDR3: TGTGCCAGCAGCTCCGCAGGGGGCGCGAACACCGGGGAGCTGTTTTTT. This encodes CASSSAGGANTGELFF.

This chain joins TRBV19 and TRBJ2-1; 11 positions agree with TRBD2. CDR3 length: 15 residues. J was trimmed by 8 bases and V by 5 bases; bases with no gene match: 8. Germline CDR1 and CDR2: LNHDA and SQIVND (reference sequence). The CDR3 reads CASSPTSGRGYEQFF. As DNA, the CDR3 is TGTGCCAGTAGTCCTACTAGCGGGAGAGGCTATGAGCAGTTCTTC.

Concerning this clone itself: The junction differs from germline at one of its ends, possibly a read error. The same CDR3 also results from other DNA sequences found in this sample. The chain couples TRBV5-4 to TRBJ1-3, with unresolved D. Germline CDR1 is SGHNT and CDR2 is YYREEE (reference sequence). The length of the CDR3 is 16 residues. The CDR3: CASSYTDSASGNTIYF. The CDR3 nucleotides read TGTGCTAGCAGCTACACTGACTCAGCCTCTGGAAACACCATATATTTT.

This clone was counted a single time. The CDR3, as DNA: TGTGCCAGCAGTGGGTACAGCAAAGAGACCCAGTACTTC. Amino acids: CASSGYSKETQYF. The chain carries TRBV2 and TRBJ2-5; no definite D call. V was pared by 4 bases and J by 3 bases, with 9 bases between. The CDR3 is 13 residues long. Germline lookup yields CDR1 SNHLY and CDR2 FYNNEI.

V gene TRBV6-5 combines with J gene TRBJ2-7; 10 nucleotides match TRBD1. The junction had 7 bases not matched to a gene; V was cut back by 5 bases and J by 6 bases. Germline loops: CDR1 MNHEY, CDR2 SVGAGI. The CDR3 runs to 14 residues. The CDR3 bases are TGTGCCAGCAGTCGGGGACAGGGGATCAGCGAGCAGTACTTC. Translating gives CASSRGQGISEQYF.

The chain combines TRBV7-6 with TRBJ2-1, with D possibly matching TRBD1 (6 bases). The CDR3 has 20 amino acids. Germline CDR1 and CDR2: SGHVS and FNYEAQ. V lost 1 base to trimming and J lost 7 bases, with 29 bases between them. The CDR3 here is CASSLEVLALGPGDVNEQFF. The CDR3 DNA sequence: TGTGCCAGCAGCTTAGAGGTGTTGGCTTTGGGGCCAGGGGACGTGAATGAGCAGTTCTTC.

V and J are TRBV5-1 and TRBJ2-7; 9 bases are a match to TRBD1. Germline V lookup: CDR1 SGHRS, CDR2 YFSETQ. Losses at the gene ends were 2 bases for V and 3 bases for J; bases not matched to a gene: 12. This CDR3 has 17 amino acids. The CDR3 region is CASSFDLRDRVNYEQYF. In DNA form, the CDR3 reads TGCGCCAGCAGCTTCGACCTTCGGGACAGGGTTAACTACGAGCAGTACTTC.

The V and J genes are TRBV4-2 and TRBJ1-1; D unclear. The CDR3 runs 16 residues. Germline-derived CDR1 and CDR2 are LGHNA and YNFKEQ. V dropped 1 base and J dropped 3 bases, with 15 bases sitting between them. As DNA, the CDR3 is TGTGCCAGCAGCCAAGTCGCAAGCAGGACTTACACTGAAGCTTTCTTT. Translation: CASSQVASRTYTEAFF.

The CDR3 DNA is TGTGCCAGCAGTTACGGCGGGACCCCGCCTACGCAGTATTTT. This encodes CASSYGGTPPTQYF. The chain links TRBV6-5 to TRBJ2-3; tentative D call: TRBD2 (6 bases). The germline V gene encodes CDR1 MNHEY and CDR2 SVGAGI. This CDR3 spans 14 amino acids. V lost 2 bases, J lost 8 bases, and 14 bases lay in between.

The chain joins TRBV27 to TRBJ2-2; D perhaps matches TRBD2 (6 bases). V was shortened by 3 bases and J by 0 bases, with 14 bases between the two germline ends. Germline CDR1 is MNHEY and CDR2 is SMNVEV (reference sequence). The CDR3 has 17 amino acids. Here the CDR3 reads CASSFSVAAANTGELFF. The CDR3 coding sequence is TGTGCCAGCAGTTTTTCCGTAGCGGCCGCGAACACCGGGGAGCTGTTTTTT.

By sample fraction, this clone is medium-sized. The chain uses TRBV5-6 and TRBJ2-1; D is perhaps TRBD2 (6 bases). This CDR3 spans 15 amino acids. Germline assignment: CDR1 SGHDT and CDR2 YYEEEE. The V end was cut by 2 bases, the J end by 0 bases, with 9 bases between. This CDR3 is CASSFGGASYNEQFF. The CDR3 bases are TGTGCCAGCAGCTTTGGCGGGGCCTCCTACAATGAGCAGTTCTTC.

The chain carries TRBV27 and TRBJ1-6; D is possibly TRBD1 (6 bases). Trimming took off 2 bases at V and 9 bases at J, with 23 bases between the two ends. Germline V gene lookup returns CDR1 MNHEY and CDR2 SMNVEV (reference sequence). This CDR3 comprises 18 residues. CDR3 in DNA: TGTGCCAGCAGTTTAATTCACCGAGGGGGATCCGTGGGTTCACCCCTCCACTTT. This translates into CASSLIHRGGSVGSPLHF.

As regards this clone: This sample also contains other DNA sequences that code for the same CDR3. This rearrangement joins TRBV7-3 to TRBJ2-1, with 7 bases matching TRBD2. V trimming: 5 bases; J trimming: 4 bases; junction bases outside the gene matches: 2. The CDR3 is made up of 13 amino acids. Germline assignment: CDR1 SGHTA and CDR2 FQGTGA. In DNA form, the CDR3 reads TGTGCCAGCAGCCTGGGACTATACAATGAGCAGTTCTTC. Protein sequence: CASSLGLYNEQFF.

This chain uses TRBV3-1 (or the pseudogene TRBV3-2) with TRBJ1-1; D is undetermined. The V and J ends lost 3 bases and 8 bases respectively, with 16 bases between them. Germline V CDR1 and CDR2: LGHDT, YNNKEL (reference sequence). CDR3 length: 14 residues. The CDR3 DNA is TGTGCCAGCAGCCACAAATCCCGGTCTGCCGAAGCTTTCTTT. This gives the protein CASSHKSRSAEAFF.

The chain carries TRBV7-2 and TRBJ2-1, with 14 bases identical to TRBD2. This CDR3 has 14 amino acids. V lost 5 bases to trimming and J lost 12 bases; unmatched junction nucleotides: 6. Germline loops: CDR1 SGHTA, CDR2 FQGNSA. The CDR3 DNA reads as TGTGCCAGCAGCCCCCCCGGACTAGCGGGAGGGCAGTTCTTC. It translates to CASSPPGLAGGQFF.

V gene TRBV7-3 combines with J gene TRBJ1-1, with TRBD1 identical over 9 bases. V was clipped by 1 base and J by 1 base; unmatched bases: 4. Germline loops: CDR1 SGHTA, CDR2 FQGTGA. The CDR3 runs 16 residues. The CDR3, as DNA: TGTGCCAGCAGCTTAATGGGACAGGGTACGAACACTGAAGCTTTCTTT. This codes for CASSLMGQGTNTEAFF.

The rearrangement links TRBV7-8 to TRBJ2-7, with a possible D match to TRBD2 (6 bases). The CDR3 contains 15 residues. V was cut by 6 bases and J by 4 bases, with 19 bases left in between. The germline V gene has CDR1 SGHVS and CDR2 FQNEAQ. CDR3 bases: TGTGCCAGCAGTAGCAGGCTGCGGGGCGATTACGAGCAGTACTTC. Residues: CASSSRLRGDYEQYF.

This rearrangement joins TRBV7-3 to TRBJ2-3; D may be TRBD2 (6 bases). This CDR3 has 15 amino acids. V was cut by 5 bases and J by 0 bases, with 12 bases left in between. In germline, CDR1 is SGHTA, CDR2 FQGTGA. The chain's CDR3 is CASSPLAESTDTQYF. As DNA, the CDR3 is TGTGCCAGCAGCCCATTAGCGGAGAGCACAGATACGCAGTATTTT.